The 12 T cell receptor beta chains below come from one sample, sequenced in a study of vaccination effects on CD4 cells after COVID-19. Which antigens these TCRs recognize remains unknown. Using viral peptide pools, the ViraFEST assay grew out antigen-specific CD4+ T cells prior to sequencing. The culture ran for 10 days, and then CD4+ T cells were isolated. Participants completed two doses of the BNT162b2 or mRNA-1273 vaccine. Measured with immunoSEQ multiplex PCR; TCRdb has only the in-frame clones, and not every one. The sample lists fewer than 20,000 clones, about 78% occurring once. Material: CD4+ T cells from PBMCs cultured with HCoV-NL63 spike peptides, obtained after COVID-19 vaccination. The receptors were gathered from a human donor who received a COVID-19 vaccine.

V usage is TRBV3-1 (or the pseudogene TRBV3-2) and J usage is TRBJ1-5; TRBD1 might be the D (6 bases). CDR3 length: 15 residues. The V end lost 4 bases, the J end lost 2 bases, and 12 bases lay between the germline ends. From germline, CDR1 is LGHDT and CDR2 YNNKEL (reference sequence). The DNA for the CDR3 is TGTGCCAGCAGCCCAAGGGGGGTAGGCAATCAGCCCCAGCATTTT. Its protein product is CASSPRGVGNQPQHF.

This clone showed up just once. Other DNA sequences in this specimen translate into the identical CDR3. The CDR3 spells CASSRTGIAKNIQYF. The CDR3 nucleotides read TGTGCCAGCAGCAGAACAGGGATAGCCAAAAACATTCAGTACTTC. This chain connects TRBV3-1 (or the pseudogene TRBV3-2) to TRBJ2-4; D is possibly TRBD1 (6 bases). The germline V gene has CDR1 LGHDT and CDR2 YNNKEL (reference sequence). This CDR3 comprises 15 residues. V was clipped by 5 bases and J by 0 bases, with 11 bases between them.

The V and J genes are TRBV10-3 and TRBJ1-4; TRBD1 agrees at 10 bases. Germline CDR1 ENHRY, CDR2 SYGVKD. V lost 3 bases, J lost 8 bases, and 9 bases stayed unmatched. The CDR3 runs 16 residues. CDR3 protein: CAISERVGQGKEKLFF. The DNA of the CDR3 is TGTGCCATCAGTGAAAGGGTGGGACAGGGGAAGGAAAAACTGTTTTTT.

The chain couples TRBV5-8 to TRBJ2-7; 8 bases align to TRBD1. V lost 4 bases to trimming and J lost 1 base; unmatched junction nucleotides: 7. Germline V gene lookup returns CDR1 SGHTS and CDR2 YDEGEE. The CDR3 spans 15 residues. In DNA form, the CDR3 reads TGTGCCAGCAGCCCAAGGAACAGGGGGTCCTACGAGCAGTACTTC. This encodes CASSPRNRGSYEQYF.

The J gene is TRBJ1-5, the V gene TRBV28; 7 positions match TRBD1. The germline CDR1 and CDR2 sequences are MDHEN and SYDVKM. The CDR3 has 15 amino acids. V shed 7 bases and J 4 bases; nucleotides not matched to a gene: 10. In nucleotides, the CDR3 is TGTGCCAGCACCAGGGGGGTGGTAGGAAATCAGCCCCAGCATTTT. It encodes CASTRGVVGNQPQHF.

This chain connects TRBV28 to TRBJ2-6; a weak D match, TRBD1 (6 bases). CDR1 is MDHEN, CDR2 SYDVKM, per germline. This CDR3 has 13 residues. Trimming shortened V by 6 bases and J by 11 bases, and 14 bases separated the two germline ends. This CDR3 reads CASSFGQPDVLTF. DNA for the CDR3: TGTGCCAGCAGCTTCGGACAGCCTGACGTCCTGACTTTC.

A note on this clone: The junction departs from germline at one end; a sequencing error may be responsible. The chain has TRBV12-3 or TRBV12-4 and TRBJ1-3, with unresolved D. This CDR3 contains 11 residues. The CDR3 DNA is TGTGCCAGCAGTCGAGAATCAGAGGGAATTTTC. This codes for CASSRESEGIF.

J is TRBJ2-7 and V is TRBV7-8, with D possibly being TRBD1 (6 bases). The ends were cut back, 5 bases at V and 3 bases at J, with 8 bases in the middle. CDR3 length equals 12 residues. CDR1 and CDR2 from the germline V gene are SGHVS and FQNEAQ. CDR3 residues: CASSRGHYEQYF. In nucleotides, the CDR3 is TGTGCCAGCAGCCGGGGACACTACGAGCAGTACTTC.

The chain uses TRBV4-1 and TRBJ2-1, with D possibly being TRBD1 (6 bases). This CDR3 comprises 13 residues. V dropped 7 bases and J dropped 7 bases, with 14 bases sitting between them. Germline CDR1 reads MGHRA; CDR2 reads YSYEKL. The CDR3 loop reads CASTLVRGNEQFF. The CDR3 region has the DNA TGCGCCAGCACCCTAGTGAGGGGGAATGAGCAGTTCTTC.

As for this clone: One end of the junction is discordant with germline, which a read error may explain. The chain recombines TRBV7-7 with TRBJ2-1, with 12 bases matching TRBD2. From germline, CDR1 is SSHAT and CDR2 FNYEAQ (reference sequence). The CDR3 is 15 residues long. This CDR3 is CASSRLAGAYNEQFF. CDR3 nucleotide sequence: TGTGCTAGCAGCCGACTAGCGGGAGCCTACAATGAGCAGTTCTTC.

J is TRBJ2-3 and V is TRBV2, with 8 bases matching TRBD2. The J segment lost 2 bases and the V segment lost 5 bases, leaving 6 bases of the junction unmatched. From germline, CDR1 is SNHLY and CDR2 FYNNEI. This CDR3 contains 15 residues. The CDR3 here is CASSIGTRNTDTQYF. CDR3 DNA: TGTGCCAGCAGTATCGGGACTAGGAACACAGATACGCAGTATTTT.

V is TRBV5-4 and J is TRBJ1-1; D is uncertain. The CDR3 has 13 amino acids. Germline V lookup: CDR1 SGHNT, CDR2 YYREEE (reference sequence). Trimming pared 3 bases from V and 1 base from J, leaving 7 bases between. DNA of the CDR3: TGTGCCAGCAGCTGGAACACGAACACTGAAGCTTTCTTT. This translates into CASSWNTNTEAFF.